Below, 5 T cell receptor beta chains from the same sample are listed, as sequenced in a study of beta chain features in type 1 diabetes (dated by TCRdb to the late 2010s). Preparation of the library involved the immunoSEQ multiplex PCR assay. The entire amount of isolated RNA was reverse transcribed using the High Capacity cDNA Reverse Transcription Kit, so the sequenced TCRB transcripts were expressed ones. Drawn from immuneACCESS, this table holds only the in-frame rearrangements with V and J called that TCRdb kept. Clones are partly lost; checked studies trace under half to an unresolved V gene and leave the rest unexplained. The sample has 100,000 to 150,000 clones on record, 16% of them singletons. The biggest ten clones account for 2.3% of the sample. What the research found in general, with its limitations: In all four CD4+ subsets, TCRB CDR3 length was moderately but significantly shorter in type 1 diabetes patients.

These receptors have no known antigen. Sequencing input: central memory CD4+ T cells from blood. The receptors here all came from a man aged 25-40 years with type 1 diabetes.

CDR3 in DNA: TGTGCCAGCAGCTTAGGACAGGGTCGAGATACGCAGTATTTT. Translating gives CASSLGQGRDTQYF. The chain is built from TRBV11-3 and TRBJ2-3, with 7 nucleotides matching TRBD1. The germline V gene encodes CDR1 SGHNT and CDR2 YENEEA. The CDR3 loop spans 14 amino acids. V dropped 1 base and J dropped 5; count of bases not matched to a gene: 3.

Only a few counts were recorded for this clone. V and J are TRBV2 and TRBJ2-4; 7 nucleotides align to TRBD1. CDR1 is SNHLY and CDR2 is FYNNEI in the germline V gene. The CDR3 extends over 15 amino acids. V lost 5 bases, J lost 6 bases, and 10 bases stayed unmatched. CDR3 sequence: CASSPRQGPLNIQYF. The CDR3 DNA sequence: TGTGCCAGCAGTCCTCGACAGGGACCCTTAAACATTCAGTACTTC.

The gene calls are TRBV7-4 and TRBJ1-5; possible D gene TRBD1, 5 bases. The CDR3 runs to 14 residues. V was clipped by 1 base and J by 5 bases, with 9 bases between them. CDR1 is SGHVT and CDR2 is SQSDAQ in the germline V gene. Written as DNA, the CDR3 is TGTGCCAGCAGCTTAGAACTGGGGCATCAGCCCCAGCATTTT. Amino acids: CASSLELGHQPQHF.

This clone was seen more than once but under ten times. The gene calls are TRBV5-6 and TRBJ1-1; 7 bases are a match to TRBD1. This CDR3 is 12 amino acids long. Germline V CDR1 and CDR2: SGHDT, YYEEEE. The V gene end was trimmed by 4 bases and the J gene end by 11 bases; junction bases not matched to a gene: 8. CDR3 nucleotides: TGTGCCAGCAGCCCCCGACAGGGATCGGCTTTCTTT. This translates into CASSPRQGSAFF.

This clone has a handful of counts. The CDR3 DNA sequence: TGCGCCAGCAGCTTGCTGCTAGCGGGGCCCGATTATACGCAGTATTTT. Encoded protein: CASSLLLAGPDYTQYF. The chain combines TRBV5-1 with TRBJ2-3, with TRBD2 matching over 9 bases. CDR3 length: 16 residues. Germline V lookup: CDR1 SGHRS, CDR2 YFSETQ. Trimming cost V 1 base and J 7 bases; bases outside gene matches: 10.